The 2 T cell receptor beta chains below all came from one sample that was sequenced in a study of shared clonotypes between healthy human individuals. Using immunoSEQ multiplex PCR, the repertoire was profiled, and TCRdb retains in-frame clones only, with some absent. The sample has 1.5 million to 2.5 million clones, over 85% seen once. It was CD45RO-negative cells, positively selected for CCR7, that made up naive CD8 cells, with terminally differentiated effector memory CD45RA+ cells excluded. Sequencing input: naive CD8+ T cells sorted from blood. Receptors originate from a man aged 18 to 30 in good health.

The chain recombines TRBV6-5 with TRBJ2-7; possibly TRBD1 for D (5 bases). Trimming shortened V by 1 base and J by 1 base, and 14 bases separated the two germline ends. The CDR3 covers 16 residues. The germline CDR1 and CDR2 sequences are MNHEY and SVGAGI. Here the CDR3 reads CASSYLSRDGSYEQYF. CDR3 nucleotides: TGTGCCAGCAGTTACTTATCCAGGGATGGGTCCTACGAGCAGTACTTC.

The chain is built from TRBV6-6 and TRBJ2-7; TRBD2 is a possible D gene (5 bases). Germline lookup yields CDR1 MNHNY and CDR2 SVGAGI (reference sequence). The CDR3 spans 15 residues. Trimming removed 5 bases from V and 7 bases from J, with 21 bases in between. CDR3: CASSEDPGRLGEQYF. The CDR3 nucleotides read TGTGCCAGCAGTGAGGACCCGGGAAGGCTGGGGGAGCAGTACTTC.